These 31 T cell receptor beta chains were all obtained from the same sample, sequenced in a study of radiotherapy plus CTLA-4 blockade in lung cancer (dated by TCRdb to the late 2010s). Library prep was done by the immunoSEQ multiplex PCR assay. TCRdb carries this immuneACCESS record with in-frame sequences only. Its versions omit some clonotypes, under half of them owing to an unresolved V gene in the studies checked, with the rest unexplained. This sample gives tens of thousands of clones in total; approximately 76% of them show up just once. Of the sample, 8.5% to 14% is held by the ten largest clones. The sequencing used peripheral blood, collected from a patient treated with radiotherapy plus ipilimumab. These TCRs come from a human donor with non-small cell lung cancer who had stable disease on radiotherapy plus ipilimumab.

The CDR3 nucleotides read TGTGCCAGCAGCTTAAAGGGCAGGGGCTCCTACGAGCAGTACGTC. Its protein is CASSLKGRGSYEQYV. V usage is TRBV7-8 and J usage is TRBJ2-7; tentative D call: TRBD1 (6 bases). The CDR3 consists of 15 residues. V was clipped by 2 bases and J by 0 bases, with 11 bases between them. CDR1 is SGHVS, CDR2 FQNEAQ, per germline.

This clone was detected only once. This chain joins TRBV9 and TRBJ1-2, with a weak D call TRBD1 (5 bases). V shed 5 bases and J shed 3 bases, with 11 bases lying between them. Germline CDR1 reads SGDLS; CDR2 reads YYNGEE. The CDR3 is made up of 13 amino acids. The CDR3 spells CASSQGQDYGYTF. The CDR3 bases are TGTGCCAGCAGTCAAGGACAAGACTATGGCTACACCTTC.

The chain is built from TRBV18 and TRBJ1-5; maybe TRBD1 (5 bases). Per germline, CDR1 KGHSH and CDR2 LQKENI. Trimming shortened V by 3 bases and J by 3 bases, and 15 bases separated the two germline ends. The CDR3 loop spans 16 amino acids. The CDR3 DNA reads TGTGCCAGCTCACCTTGGGACGGAAATACCAATCAGCCCCAGCATTTT. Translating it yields CASSPWDGNTNQPQHF.

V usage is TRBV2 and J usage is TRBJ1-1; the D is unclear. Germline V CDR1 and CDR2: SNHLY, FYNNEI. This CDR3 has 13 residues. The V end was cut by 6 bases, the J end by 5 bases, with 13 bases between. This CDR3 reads CASRREGSTEAFF. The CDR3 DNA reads TGTGCCAGCAGAAGGGAGGGAAGTACTGAAGCTTTCTTT.

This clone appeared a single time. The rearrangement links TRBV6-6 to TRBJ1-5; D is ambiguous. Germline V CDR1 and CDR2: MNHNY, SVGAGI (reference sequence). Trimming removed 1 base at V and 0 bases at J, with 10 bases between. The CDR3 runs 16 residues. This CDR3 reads CASSYLGSDSNQPQHF. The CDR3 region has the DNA TGTGCCAGCAGTTACTTGGGCTCCGATAGCAATCAGCCCCAGCATTTT.

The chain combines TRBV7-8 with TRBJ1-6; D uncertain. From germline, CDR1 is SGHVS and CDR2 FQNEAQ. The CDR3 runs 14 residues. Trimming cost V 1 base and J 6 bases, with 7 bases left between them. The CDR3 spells CASSLVHINSPLHF. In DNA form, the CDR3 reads TGTGCCAGCAGCTTAGTCCACATTAATTCACCCCTCCACTTT.

CDR3 protein: CASSNSERGLTGYIYEQYV. In DNA, the CDR3 is TGTGCCAGCAGCAACTCTGAACGGGGGTTGACGGGGTACATCTACGAGCAGTACGTC. The V call is TRBV21-1, the J call TRBJ2-7; the tabulated D call, TRBD2, remains unverified against the DNA. TRBV21-1 is marked as a pseudogene. The CDR3 totals 19 residues.

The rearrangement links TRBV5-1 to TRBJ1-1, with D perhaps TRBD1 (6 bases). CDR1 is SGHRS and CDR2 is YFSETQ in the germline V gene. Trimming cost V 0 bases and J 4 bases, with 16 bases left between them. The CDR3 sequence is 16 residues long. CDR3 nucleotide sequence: TGCGCCAGCAGCTTGGCCGTGGGGGCCAGGGCCACTGAAGCTTTCTTT. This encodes CASSLAVGARATEAFF. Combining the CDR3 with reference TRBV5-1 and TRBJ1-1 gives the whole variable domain KAGVTQTPRYLIKTRGQQVTLSCSPISGHRSVSWYQQTPGQGLQFLFEYFSETQRNKGNFPGRFSGRQFSNSRSEMNVSTLELGDSALYLCASSLAVGARATEAFFGQGTRLTVV.

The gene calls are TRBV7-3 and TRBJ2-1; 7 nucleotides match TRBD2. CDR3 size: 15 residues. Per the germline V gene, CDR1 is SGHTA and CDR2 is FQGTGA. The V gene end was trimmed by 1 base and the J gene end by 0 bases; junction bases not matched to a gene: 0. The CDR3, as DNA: TGTGCCAGCAGCTTAAGCGGGGGCTCCTACAATGAGCAGTTCTTC. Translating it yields CASSLSGGSYNEQFF. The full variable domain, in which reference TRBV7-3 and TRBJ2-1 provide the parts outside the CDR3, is GAGVSQTPSNKVTEKGKYVELRCDPISGHTALYWYRQSLGQGPEFLIYFQGTGAADDSGLPNDRFFAVRPEGSVSTLKIQRTERGDSAVYLCASSLSGGSYNEQFFGPGTRLTVL.

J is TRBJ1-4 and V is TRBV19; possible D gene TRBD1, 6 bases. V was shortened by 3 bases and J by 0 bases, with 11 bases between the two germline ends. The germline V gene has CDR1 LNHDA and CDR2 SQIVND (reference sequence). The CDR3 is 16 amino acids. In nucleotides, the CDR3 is TGTGCCAGTAGTATCGGACAGAGCCCAACTAATGAAAAACTGTTTTTT. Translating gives CASSIGQSPTNEKLFF.

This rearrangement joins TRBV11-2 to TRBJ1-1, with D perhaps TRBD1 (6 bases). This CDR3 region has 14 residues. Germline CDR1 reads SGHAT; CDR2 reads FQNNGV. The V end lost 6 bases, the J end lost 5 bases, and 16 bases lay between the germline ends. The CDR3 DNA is TGTGCCAGCAGTTCCTCTCACAGGGTTACTGAAGCTTTCTTT. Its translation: CASSSSHRVTEAFF.

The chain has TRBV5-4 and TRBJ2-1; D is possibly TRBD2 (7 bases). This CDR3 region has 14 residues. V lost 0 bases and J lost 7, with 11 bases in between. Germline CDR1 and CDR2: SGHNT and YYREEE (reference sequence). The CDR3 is CASSLAGGWNEQFF. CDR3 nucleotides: TGTGCCAGCAGCTTGGCGGGGGGCTGGAATGAGCAGTTCTTC. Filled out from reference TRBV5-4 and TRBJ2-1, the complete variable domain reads ETGVTQSPTHLIKTRGQQVTLRCSSQSGHNTVSWYQQALGQGPQFIFQYYREEENGRGNFPPRFSGLQFPNYSSELNVNALELDDSALYLCASSLAGGWNEQFFGPGTRLTVL.

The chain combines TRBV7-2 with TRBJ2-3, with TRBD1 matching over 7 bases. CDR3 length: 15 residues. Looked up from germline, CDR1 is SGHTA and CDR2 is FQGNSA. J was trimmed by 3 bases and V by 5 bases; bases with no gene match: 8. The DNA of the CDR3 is TGTGCCAGCAGCGCTACTAGGGGGCATACAGATACGCAGTATTTT. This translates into CASSATRGHTDTQYF.

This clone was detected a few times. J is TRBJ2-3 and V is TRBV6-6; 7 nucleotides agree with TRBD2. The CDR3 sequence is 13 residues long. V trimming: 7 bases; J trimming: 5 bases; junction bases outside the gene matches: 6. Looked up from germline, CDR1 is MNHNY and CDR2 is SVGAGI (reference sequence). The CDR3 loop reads CASKSGDGDTQYF. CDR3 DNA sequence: TGTGCCAGCAAGAGCGGGGATGGAGATACGCAGTATTTT.

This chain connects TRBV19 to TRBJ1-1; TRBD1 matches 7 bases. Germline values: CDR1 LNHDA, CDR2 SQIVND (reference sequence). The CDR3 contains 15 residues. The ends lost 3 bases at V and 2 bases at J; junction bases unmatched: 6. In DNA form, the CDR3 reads TGTGCCAGTAGTATCAACAGGGGTTTCAACACTGAAGCTTTCTTT. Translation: CASSINRGFNTEAFF.

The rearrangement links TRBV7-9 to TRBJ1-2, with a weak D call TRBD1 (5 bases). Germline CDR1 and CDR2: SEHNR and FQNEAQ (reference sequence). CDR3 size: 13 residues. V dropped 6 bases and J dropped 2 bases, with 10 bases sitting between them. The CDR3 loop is CASSPTENYGYTF. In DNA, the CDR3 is TGTGCCAGCAGTCCGACAGAAAACTATGGCTACACCTTC.

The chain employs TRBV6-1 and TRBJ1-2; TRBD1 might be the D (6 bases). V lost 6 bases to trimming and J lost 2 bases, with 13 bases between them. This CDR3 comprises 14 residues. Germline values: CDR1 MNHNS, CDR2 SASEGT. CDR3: CASRRGARNYGYTF. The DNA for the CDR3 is TGTGCCAGCAGGAGGGGGGCGCGAAACTATGGCTACACCTTC.

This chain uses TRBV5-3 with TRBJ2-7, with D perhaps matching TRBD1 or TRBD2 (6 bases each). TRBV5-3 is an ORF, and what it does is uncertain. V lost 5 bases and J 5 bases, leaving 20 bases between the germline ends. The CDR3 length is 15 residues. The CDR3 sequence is CARRPSGGVSHEQYV. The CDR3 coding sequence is TGTGCCAGAAGGCCATCCGGGGGCGTCTCGCACGAGCAGTACGTC.

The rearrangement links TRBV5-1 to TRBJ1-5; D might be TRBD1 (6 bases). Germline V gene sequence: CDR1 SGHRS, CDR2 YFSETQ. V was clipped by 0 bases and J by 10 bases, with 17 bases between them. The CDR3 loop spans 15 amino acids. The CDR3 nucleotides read TGCGCCAGCAGCTTGGCTCAGGGGTGGCGGTCTCCCCAGCATTTT. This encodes CASSLAQGWRSPQHF.

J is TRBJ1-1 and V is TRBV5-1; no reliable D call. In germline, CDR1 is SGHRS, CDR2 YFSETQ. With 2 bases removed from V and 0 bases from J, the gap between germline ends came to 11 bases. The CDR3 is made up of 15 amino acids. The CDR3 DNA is TGCGCCAGCAGCTTTACGGGCGCTATGAACACTGAAGCTTTCTTT. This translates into CASSFTGAMNTEAFF.

CDR3 region: CSVGQGTDTQYF. DNA of the CDR3: TGCAGCGTTGGACAGGGGACAGATACGCAGTATTTT. The J gene is TRBJ2-3, the V gene TRBV29-1; 8 nucleotides align to TRBD1. Unmatched junction bases numbered 0, after V lost 4 bases and J lost 3 bases. The CDR3 is made up of 12 amino acids. The germline V gene has CDR1 SQVTM and CDR2 ANQGSEA.

CDR3 amino acids: CASAREGALGYGYTF. DNA for the CDR3: TGTGCCAGCGCTAGGGAAGGGGCGCTTGGCTATGGCTACACCTTC. This sequence joins TRBV6-4 and TRBJ1-2, with D possibly being TRBD1 (5 bases). From germline, CDR1 is MRHNA and CDR2 SNTAGT. This CDR3 is 15 amino acids long. Trimming pared 8 bases from V and 4 bases from J, leaving 20 bases between.

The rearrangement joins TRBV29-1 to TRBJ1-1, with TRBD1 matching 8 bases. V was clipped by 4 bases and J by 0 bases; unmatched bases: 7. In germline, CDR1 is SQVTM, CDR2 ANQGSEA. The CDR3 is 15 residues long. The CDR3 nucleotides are TGCAGCGTTGCTTCACAGGGGGGATTGAACACTGAAGCTTTCTTT. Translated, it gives CSVASQGGLNTEAFF.

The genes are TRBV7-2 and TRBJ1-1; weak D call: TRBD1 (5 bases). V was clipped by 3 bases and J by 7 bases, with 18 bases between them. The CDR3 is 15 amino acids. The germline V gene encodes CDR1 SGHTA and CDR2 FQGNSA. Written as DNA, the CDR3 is TGTGCCAGCAGCTTCTTGTTCGGGGGAATGGGTGAAGCTTTCTTT. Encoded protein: CASSFLFGGMGEAFF.

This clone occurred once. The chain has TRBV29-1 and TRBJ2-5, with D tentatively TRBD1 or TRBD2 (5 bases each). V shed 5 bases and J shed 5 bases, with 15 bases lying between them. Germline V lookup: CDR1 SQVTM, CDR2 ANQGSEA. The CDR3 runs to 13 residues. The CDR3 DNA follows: TGCAGCGTTTGTACAGGAGGAGTGGAGACCCAGTACTTC. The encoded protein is CSVCTGGVETQYF.

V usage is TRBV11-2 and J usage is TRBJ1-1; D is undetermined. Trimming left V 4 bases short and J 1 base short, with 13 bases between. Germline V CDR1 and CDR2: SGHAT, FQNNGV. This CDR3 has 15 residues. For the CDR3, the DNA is TGTGCCAGCAGCTCCCCCGCAGTAACGAACACTGAAGCTTTCTTT. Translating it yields CASSSPAVTNTEAFF.

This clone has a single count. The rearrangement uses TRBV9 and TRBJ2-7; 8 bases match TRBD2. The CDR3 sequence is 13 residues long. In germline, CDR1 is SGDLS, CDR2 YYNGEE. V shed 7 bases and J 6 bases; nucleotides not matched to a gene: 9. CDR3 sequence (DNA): TGTGCCAGCTCCCGAGGGAGCGGGAGCGAGCAGTACGTC. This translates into CASSRGSGSEQYV.

The CDR3 protein is CASSLTGGFYGYTF. As DNA, the CDR3 is TGTGCCAGCAGTTTGACAGGGGGTTTCTATGGCTACACCTTC. This rearrangement joins TRBV28 to TRBJ1-2; 9 bases are a match to TRBD1. The CDR3 is 14 residues long. V lost 3 bases to trimming and J lost 4 bases; unmatched junction nucleotides: 3. The germline V gene has CDR1 MDHEN and CDR2 SYDVKM.

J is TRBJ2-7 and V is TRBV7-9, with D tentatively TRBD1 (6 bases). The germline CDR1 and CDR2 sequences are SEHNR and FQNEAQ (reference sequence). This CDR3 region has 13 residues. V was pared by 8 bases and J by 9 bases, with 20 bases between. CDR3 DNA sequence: TGTGCCAGCGGTTCTCGACAGGACGCTCGGCAGTACGTC. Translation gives CASGSRQDARQYV.

This CDR3 reads CASQRHDGPNLVYGYTF. CDR3 nucleotides: TGTGCCAGTCAACGACACGACGGACCCAACCTAGTATATGGCTACACCTTC. The chain employs TRBV19 and TRBJ1-2; D unclear. The CDR3 spans 17 residues. Germline CDR1 reads LNHDA; CDR2 reads SQIVND (reference sequence). V was pared by 8 bases and J by 5 bases, with 27 bases between.

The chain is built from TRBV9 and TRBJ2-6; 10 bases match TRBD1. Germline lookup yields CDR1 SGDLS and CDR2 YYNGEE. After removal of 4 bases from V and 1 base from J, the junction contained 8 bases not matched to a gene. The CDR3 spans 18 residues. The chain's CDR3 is CASSPRDRGDSGANVLTF. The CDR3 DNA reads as TGTGCCAGCAGCCCCCGGGACAGGGGAGATTCTGGGGCCAACGTCCTGACTTTC.